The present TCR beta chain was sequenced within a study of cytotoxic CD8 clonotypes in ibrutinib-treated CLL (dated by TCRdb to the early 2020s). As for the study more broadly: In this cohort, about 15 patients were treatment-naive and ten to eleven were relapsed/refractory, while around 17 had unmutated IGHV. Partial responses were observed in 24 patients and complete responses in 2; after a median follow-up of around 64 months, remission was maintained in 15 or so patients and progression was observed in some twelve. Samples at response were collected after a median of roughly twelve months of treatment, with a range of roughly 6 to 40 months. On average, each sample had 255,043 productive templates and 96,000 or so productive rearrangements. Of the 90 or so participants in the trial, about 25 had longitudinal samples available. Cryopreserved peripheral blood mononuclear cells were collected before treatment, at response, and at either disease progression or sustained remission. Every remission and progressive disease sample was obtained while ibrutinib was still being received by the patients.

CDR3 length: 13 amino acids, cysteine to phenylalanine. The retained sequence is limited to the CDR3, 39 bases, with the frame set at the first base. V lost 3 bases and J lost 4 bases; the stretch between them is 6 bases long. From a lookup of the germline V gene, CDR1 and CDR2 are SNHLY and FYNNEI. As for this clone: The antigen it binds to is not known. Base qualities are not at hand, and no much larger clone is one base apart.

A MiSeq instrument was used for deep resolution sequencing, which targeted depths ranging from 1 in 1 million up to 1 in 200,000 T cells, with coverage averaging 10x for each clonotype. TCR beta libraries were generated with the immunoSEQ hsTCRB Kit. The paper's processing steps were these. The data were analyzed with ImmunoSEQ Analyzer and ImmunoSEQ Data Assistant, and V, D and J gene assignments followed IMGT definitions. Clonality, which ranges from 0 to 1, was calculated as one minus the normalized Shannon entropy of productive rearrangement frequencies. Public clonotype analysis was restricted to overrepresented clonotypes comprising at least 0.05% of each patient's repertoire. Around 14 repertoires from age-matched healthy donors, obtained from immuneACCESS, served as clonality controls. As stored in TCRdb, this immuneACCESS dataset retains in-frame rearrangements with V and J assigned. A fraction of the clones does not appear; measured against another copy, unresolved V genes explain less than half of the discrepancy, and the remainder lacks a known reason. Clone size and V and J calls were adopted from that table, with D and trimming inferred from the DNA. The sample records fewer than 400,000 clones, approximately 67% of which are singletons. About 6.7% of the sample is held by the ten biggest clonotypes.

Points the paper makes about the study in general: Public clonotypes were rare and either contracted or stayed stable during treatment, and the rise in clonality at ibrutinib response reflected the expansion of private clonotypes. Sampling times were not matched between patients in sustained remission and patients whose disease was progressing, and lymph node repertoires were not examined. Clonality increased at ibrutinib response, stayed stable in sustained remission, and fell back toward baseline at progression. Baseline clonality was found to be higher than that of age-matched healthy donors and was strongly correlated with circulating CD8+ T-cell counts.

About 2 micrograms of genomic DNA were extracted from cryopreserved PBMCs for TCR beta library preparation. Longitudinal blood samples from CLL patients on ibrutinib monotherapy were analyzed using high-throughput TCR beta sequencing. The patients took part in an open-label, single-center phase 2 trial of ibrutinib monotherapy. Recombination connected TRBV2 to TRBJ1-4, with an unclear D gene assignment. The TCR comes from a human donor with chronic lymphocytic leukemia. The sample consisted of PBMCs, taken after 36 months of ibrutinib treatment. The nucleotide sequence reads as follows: TGTGCCAGCAGTGACAGCTATAATGAAAAACTGTTTTTT. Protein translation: CASSDSYNEKLFF.